Listed below are T cell receptor beta chains from one sample, sequenced in a study of cytomegalovirus exposure and HLA in healthy donors. Assay: immunoSEQ multiplex PCR; the TCRdb copy retains only in-frame clones and omits some. This sample has some 120,000 clones, with 70% to 90% found just once. The sequencing sample was made of PBMCs. The source of these receptors is a woman in her late teens or twenties in good health and CMV-seronegative. The CDR3 runs from the conserved cysteine through the conserved F or W. A D gene is named only where the DNA matches it firmly. Size values are once, few and many counts, or a class for expanded clones, and some rows have none.

J gene: TRBJ1-2
clone size: .
D gene: .
CDR3 length: 18
V gene: TRBV27
CDR3 protein: CASSSTPRWGGEIYGYTF
CDR3 DNA: TGTGCCAGCAGTTCCACTCCCAGGTGGGGGGGCGAGATCTATGGCTACACCTTC

J gene: TRBJ2-1
clone size: .
D gene: .
CDR3 length: 17
V gene: TRBV9
CDR3 protein: CASSPREIYSLVYEQFF
CDR3 DNA: TGTGCCAGCAGCCCCCGGGAGATCTACTCGCTTGTGTATGAGCAGTTCTTC

J gene: TRBJ1-1
clone size: .
D gene: .
CDR3 length: 16
V gene: TRBV28
CDR3 protein: CASRPLEEGSRTEAFF
CDR3 DNA: TGTGCCAGCAGACCTCTTGAGGAGGGCTCTCGCACTGAAGCTTTCTTT

J gene: TRBJ2-7
clone size: .
D gene: TRBD1
CDR3 length: 14
V gene: TRBV4-3
CDR3 protein: CASSGGQGGWEQYF
CDR3 DNA: TGCGCCAGCAGCGGGGGACAGGGGGGGTGGGAGCAGTACTTC

J gene: TRBJ2-2
clone size: .
D gene: .
CDR3 length: 12
V gene: TRBV28
CDR3 protein: CASWGGTGELFF
CDR3 DNA: TGTGCCAGTTGGGGAGGCACCGGGGAGCTGTTTTTT

J gene: TRBJ1-1
clone size: .
D gene: .
CDR3 length: 13
V gene: TRBV7-3
CDR3 protein: CASSQDRNTEAFF
CDR3 DNA: TGTGCCAGCAGTCAAGACAGGAACACTGAAGCTTTCTTT

J gene: TRBJ1-4
clone size: medium-sized
D gene: TRBD1
CDR3 length: 16
V gene: TRBV27
CDR3 protein: CASSSFGDREREKLFF
CDR3 DNA: TGTGCCAGCAGTTCCTTTGGGGACAGGGAACGAGAAAAACTGTTTTTT

J gene: TRBJ2-2
clone size: .
D gene: .
CDR3 length: 15
V gene: TRBV9
CDR3 protein: CASSVGLSNTGELFF
CDR3 DNA: TGTGCCAGCAGCGTAGGGCTCTCGAACACCGGGGAGCTGTTTTTT

J gene: TRBJ1-2
clone size: .
D gene: .
CDR3 length: 13
V gene: TRBV7-9
CDR3 protein: CASSPEVALGYTF
CDR3 DNA: TGTGCCAGCAGCCCCGAGGTGGCCCTTGGCTACACCTTC

J gene: TRBJ1-1
clone size: few
D gene: .
CDR3 length: 11
V gene: TRBV20-1
CDR3 protein: CSAGGDTEAFF
CDR3 DNA: TGCAGTGCCGGGGGGGACACTGAAGCTTTCTTT

J gene: TRBJ1-4
clone size: .
D gene: TRBD1
CDR3 length: 16
V gene: TRBV5-1
CDR3 protein: CASSLVLGQDYEKLFF
CDR3 DNA: TGCGCCAGCAGCTTGGTCCTGGGACAGGATTATGAAAAACTGTTTTTT

J gene: TRBJ2-7
clone size: few
D gene: TRBD2
CDR3 length: 12
V gene: TRBV15
CDR3 protein: CATSRDGGARYF
CDR3 DNA: TGTGCCACCAGCAGAGACGGGGGGGCTAGGTACTTC

J gene: TRBJ2-5
clone size: once
D gene: TRBD2
CDR3 length: 13
V gene: TRBV18
CDR3 protein: CASSRRGGETQYF
CDR3 DNA: TGTGCCAGCTCTCGAAGGGGAGGGGAGACCCAGTACTTC

J gene: TRBJ1-1
clone size: .
D gene: TRBD1
CDR3 length: 11
V gene: TRBV30
CDR3 protein: CAWSDRGGAFF
CDR3 DNA: TGTGCCTGGAGTGACAGGGGCGGAGCTTTCTTT

J gene: TRBJ1-2
clone size: .
D gene: .
CDR3 length: 14
V gene: TRBV18
CDR3 protein: CASSPPQGAYGYTF
CDR3 DNA: TGTGCCAGCTCACCACCGCAGGGCGCCTATGGCTACACCTTC

J gene: TRBJ1-1
clone size: .
D gene: .
CDR3 length: 16
V gene: TRBV6-5
CDR3 protein: CASSYSPGRGNTEAFF
CDR3 DNA: TGTGCCAGCAGTTACTCTCCCGGAAGGGGGAACACTGAAGCTTTCTTT

J gene: TRBJ1-2
clone size: .
D gene: TRBD1
CDR3 length: 16
V gene: TRBV27
CDR3 protein: CASSQARTGGSYGYTF
CDR3 DNA: TGTGCCAGCAGTCAGGCTAGGACAGGGGGCTCTTATGGCTACACCTTC

J gene: TRBJ1-1
clone size: .
D gene: .
CDR3 length: 13
V gene: TRBV6-1
CDR3 protein: CASSEAGRHVAFF
CDR3 DNA: TGTGCCAGCAGTGAAGCGGGGCGCCACGTAGCTTTCTTT

J gene: TRBJ2-1
clone size: .
D gene: TRBD1
CDR3 length: 15
V gene: TRBV11-3
CDR3 protein: CASSRDRGIINEQFF
CDR3 DNA: TGTGCCAGCAGTAGGGACAGGGGAATTATAAATGAGCAGTTCTTC

J gene: TRBJ1-2
clone size: .
D gene: .
CDR3 length: 13
V gene: TRBV28
CDR3 protein: CASSFELNYGYTF
CDR3 DNA: TGTGCCAGCAGTTTTGAGCTTAACTATGGCTACACCTTC

J gene: TRBJ2-2
clone size: .
D gene: .
CDR3 length: 12
V gene: TRBV10-1
CDR3 protein: CASRTNTGELFF
CDR3 DNA: TGCGCCAGCAGAACAAACACCGGGGAGCTGTTTTTT

J gene: TRBJ2-2
clone size: .
D gene: TRBD2
CDR3 length: 16
V gene: TRBV5-1
CDR3 protein: CASSLVTSGNTGELFF
CDR3 DNA: TGCGCCAGCAGCTTGGTTACTAGCGGGAACACCGGGGAGCTGTTTTTT

J gene: TRBJ2-7
clone size: few
D gene: TRBD1
CDR3 length: 18
V gene: TRBV11-2
CDR3 protein: CASSPGQGAIQGVHEQYF
CDR3 DNA: TGTGCCAGCAGCCCGGGACAGGGGGCGATCCAGGGGGTCCACGAGCAGTACTTC

J gene: TRBJ1-2
clone size: .
D gene: TRBD1
CDR3 length: 15
V gene: TRBV30
CDR3 protein: CAWSVGDRVVWGYTF
CDR3 DNA: TGTGCCTGGAGTGTGGGGGACAGGGTGGTGTGGGGCTACACCTTC

J gene: TRBJ2-7
clone size: .
D gene: .
CDR3 length: 15
V gene: TRBV19
CDR3 protein: CASSIATSGVYEQYF
CDR3 DNA: TGTGCCAGTAGTATAGCAACTAGTGGGGTCTACGAGCAGTACTTC

J gene: TRBJ1-2
clone size: .
D gene: TRBD1
CDR3 length: 14
V gene: TRBV5-6
CDR3 protein: CASSLGGGGYGYTF
CDR3 DNA: TGTGCCAGCAGCTTGGGAGGGGGCGGCTATGGCTACACCTTC

J gene: TRBJ1-2
clone size: .
D gene: .
CDR3 length: 16
V gene: TRBV7-2
CDR3 protein: CASSLAQSGQGNGYTF
CDR3 DNA: TGTGCCAGCAGCTTAGCCCAATCGGGCCAGGGGAATGGCTACACCTTC

J gene: TRBJ2-1
clone size: .
D gene: TRBD2
CDR3 length: 15
V gene: TRBV11-2
CDR3 protein: CASSPLAGDYNEQFF
CDR3 DNA: TGTGCCAGCAGCCCGCTAGCGGGAGATTACAATGAGCAGTTCTTC

J gene: TRBJ1-4
clone size: .
D gene: TRBD1
CDR3 length: 15
V gene: TRBV5-1
CDR3 protein: CASSISGQPNEKLFF
CDR3 DNA: TGCGCCAGCAGCATATCGGGACAGCCTAATGAAAAACTGTTTTTT

J gene: TRBJ1-1
clone size: .
D gene: TRBD1
CDR3 length: 16
V gene: TRBV14
CDR3 protein: CASSRTGTELNTEAFF
CDR3 DNA: TGTGCCAGCAGCCGAACCGGGACAGAGTTGAACACTGAAGCTTTCTTT

J gene: TRBJ2-1
clone size: .
D gene: .
CDR3 length: 16
V gene: TRBV4-3
CDR3 protein: CASSQASGPQGGEQFF
CDR3 DNA: TGCGCCAGCAGCCAAGCCTCGGGGCCACAGGGCGGTGAGCAGTTCTTC

J gene: TRBJ2-7
clone size: .
D gene: .
CDR3 length: 14
V gene: TRBV6-1
CDR3 protein: CASSEGQGSYEQYF
CDR3 DNA: TGTGCCAGCAGTGAAGGGCAGGGCTCCTACGAGCAGTACTTC

J gene: TRBJ1-5
clone size: .
D gene: TRBD1
CDR3 length: 13
V gene: TRBV27
CDR3 protein: CASQGQAHQPQHF
CDR3 DNA: TGTGCCAGCCAGGGACAGGCCCATCAGCCCCAGCATTTT

J gene: TRBJ2-5
clone size: .
D gene: .
CDR3 length: 13
V gene: TRBV15
CDR3 protein: CATSRDREETQYF
CDR3 DNA: TGTGCCACCAGCAGAGACAGGGAAGAGACCCAGTACTTC

J gene: TRBJ2-7
clone size: .
D gene: .
CDR3 length: 16
V gene: TRBV6-5
CDR3 protein: CASSYSTVGVAYEQYF
CDR3 DNA: TGTGCCAGCAGTTACTCGACGGTAGGGGTCGCCTACGAGCAGTACTTC

J gene: TRBJ1-5
clone size: .
D gene: .
CDR3 length: 13
V gene: TRBV19
CDR3 protein: CASTPQVGQPQHF
CDR3 DNA: TGTGCCAGTACCCCCCAGGTTGGACAGCCCCAGCATTTT

J gene: TRBJ1-3
clone size: .
D gene: TRBD1
CDR3 length: 13
V gene: TRBV30
CDR3 protein: CAWSLGGADTIYF
CDR3 DNA: TGTGCCTGGAGTCTAGGGGGCGCGGACACCATATATTTT

J gene: TRBJ1-1
clone size: .
D gene: .
CDR3 length: 15
V gene: TRBV28
CDR3 protein: CASSSTTPVEGLAFF
CDR3 DNA: TGTGCCAGCAGTTCCACGACCCCGGTCGAGGGTTTAGCTTTCTTT

J gene: TRBJ2-1
clone size: .
D gene: TRBD1
CDR3 length: 13
V gene: TRBV5-1
CDR3 protein: CASSPRGQDEQFF
CDR3 DNA: TGCGCCAGCAGCCCCCGGGGACAGGATGAGCAGTTCTTC

J gene: TRBJ2-1
clone size: .
D gene: TRBD2
CDR3 length: 15
V gene: TRBV9
CDR3 protein: CASSVLAGGQNEQFF
CDR3 DNA: TGTGCCAGCAGCGTGCTAGCGGGAGGGCAAAATGAGCAGTTCTTC

J gene: TRBJ2-6
clone size: .
D gene: .
CDR3 length: 18
V gene: TRBV6-1
CDR3 protein: CASSEDSVGTSGANVLTF
CDR3 DNA: TGTGCCAGCAGTGAAGACAGTGTAGGAACCTCTGGGGCCAACGTCCTGACTTTC

J gene: TRBJ2-1
clone size: .
D gene: TRBD2
CDR3 length: 18
V gene: TRBV4-2
CDR3 protein: CASSQEESSGFTYNEQFF
CDR3 DNA: TGTGCCAGCAGCCAAGAAGAGTCTAGCGGGTTTACCTACAATGAGCAGTTCTTC

J gene: TRBJ2-1
clone size: .
D gene: TRBD1
CDR3 length: 15
V gene: TRBV6-5
CDR3 protein: CASSYSRTGNNEQFF
CDR3 DNA: TGTGCCAGCAGTTACTCCAGGACAGGGAATAATGAGCAGTTCTTC

J gene: TRBJ1-2
clone size: few
D gene: TRBD1
CDR3 length: 14
V gene: TRBV28
CDR3 protein: CASSLSQGNYGYTF
CDR3 DNA: TGTGCCAGCAGTTTATCACAGGGGAACTATGGCTACACCTTC

J gene: TRBJ2-2
clone size: .
D gene: .
CDR3 length: 15
V gene: TRBV9
CDR3 protein: CASSETALMSGELFF
CDR3 DNA: TGTGCCAGCAGCGAGACAGCCCTGATGTCCGGGGAGCTGTTTTTT

J gene: TRBJ2-1
clone size: .
D gene: .
CDR3 length: 13
V gene: TRBV30
CDR3 protein: CAWSVRLDNEQFF
CDR3 DNA: TGTGCCTGGAGTGTACGCCTAGACAATGAGCAGTTCTTC

J gene: TRBJ2-7
clone size: .
D gene: .
CDR3 length: 14
V gene: TRBV27
CDR3 protein: CASSPRTSTGEQYF
CDR3 DNA: TGTGCCAGCAGTCCGCGAACCTCGACGGGCGAGCAGTACTTC

J gene: TRBJ2-3
clone size: .
D gene: .
CDR3 length: 14
V gene: TRBV6-6
CDR3 protein: CASSPQGSTDTQYF
CDR3 DNA: TGTGCCAGCAGCCCACAGGGAAGCACAGATACGCAGTATTTT

J gene: TRBJ2-1
clone size: .
D gene: TRBD2
CDR3 length: 16
V gene: TRBV6-5
CDR3 protein: CASSYIGLAGWNEQFF
CDR3 DNA: TGTGCCAGCAGTTACATCGGACTAGCGGGTTGGAATGAGCAGTTCTTC

J gene: TRBJ2-2
clone size: .
D gene: TRBD2
CDR3 length: 16
V gene: TRBV6-5
CDR3 protein: CASSSLAGVNTGELFF
CDR3 DNA: TGTGCCAGCAGTTCCTTAGCGGGGGTAAACACCGGGGAGCTGTTTTTT

J gene: TRBJ2-5
clone size: .
D gene: .
CDR3 length: 15
V gene: TRBV4-3
CDR3 protein: CASSQATGFQETQYF
CDR3 DNA: TGCGCCAGCAGCCAAGCTACAGGGTTCCAAGAGACCCAGTACTTC

J gene: TRBJ1-6
clone size: .
D gene: .
CDR3 length: 14
V gene: TRBV6-5
CDR3 protein: CATRGEIWNSPLHF
CDR3 DNA: TGTGCCACCCGGGGGGAGATATGGAATTCACCCCTCCACTTT